Below, 2 T cell receptor beta chains from the same sample are listed, as sequenced in a study of post-analysis software for immune sequencing data. Study-wide points: There were five TRBV segments more frequent in patients than controls, and TRBV5-6, TRBV5-1 and TRBV20-1 were among them.

TCR beta cDNA libraries included unique molecular identifiers. Each CDR3 protein is one row after TCRdb ran MiXCR on the PCR reads. Of about 540,000 distinct CDR3 sequences listed, under 40% are singletons. These receptors have no known antigen. Source material: blood. The receptors were gathered from a girl between 2 and 17 years old with multiple sclerosis.

This clonotype was seen a few times. The rearrangement joins TRBV11-2 to TRBJ2-3; TRBD2 might be the D (6 bases). CDR3 length: 14 residues. Germline values: CDR1 SGHAT, CDR2 FQNNGV. The V end lost 3 bases, the J end lost 4 bases, and 11 bases lay between the germline ends. CDR3 region: CASSFATRADTQYF. The CDR3 coding sequence is TGTGCCAGCAGCTTCGCGACTAGGGCAGATACGCAGTATTTT.

Only a few counts were recorded for this clonotype. This sequence joins TRBV20-1 and TRBJ1-5, with D tentatively TRBD1 (6 bases). There are 14 residues in the CDR3. Germline V CDR1 and CDR2: DFQATT, SNEGSKA (reference sequence). Trimming took off 1 base at V and 4 bases at J, with 11 bases between the two ends. The CDR3 region has the DNA TGCAGTGCTAGAGCGGACAGCAGAAATCAGCCCCAGCATTTT. Protein: CSARADSRNQPQHF.